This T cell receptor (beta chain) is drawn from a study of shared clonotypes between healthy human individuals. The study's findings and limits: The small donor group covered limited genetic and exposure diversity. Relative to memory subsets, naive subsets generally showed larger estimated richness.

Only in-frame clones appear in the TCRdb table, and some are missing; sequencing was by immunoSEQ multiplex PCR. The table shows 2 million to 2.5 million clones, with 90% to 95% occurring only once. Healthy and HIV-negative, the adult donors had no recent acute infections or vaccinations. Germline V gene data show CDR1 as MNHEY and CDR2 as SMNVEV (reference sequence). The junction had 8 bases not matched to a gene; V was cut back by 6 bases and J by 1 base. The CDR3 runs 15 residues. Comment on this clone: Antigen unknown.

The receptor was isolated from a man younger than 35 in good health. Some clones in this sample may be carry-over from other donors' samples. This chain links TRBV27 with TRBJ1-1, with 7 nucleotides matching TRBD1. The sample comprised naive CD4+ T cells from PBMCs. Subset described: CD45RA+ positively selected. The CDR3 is CASRDHRGKNTEAFF. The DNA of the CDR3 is TGTGCCAGCAGGGATCACAGGGGTAAGAACACTGAAGCTTTCTTT.